Below, one T cell receptor beta chain is given with its context. The PCR used 60 Vbeta and 13 Jbeta primers. Data came from immunoSEQ multiplex PCR; TCRdb stores just in-frame clones and leaves some out. Of over 110,000 clones listed, around 80% were seen once; the top ten hold 4.5%. This sample was included in a study of cytomegalovirus exposure and HLA in healthy donors. From germline, CDR1 is SGHTS and CDR2 YDEGEE. The CDR3 is made up of 14 amino acids. Material: PBMCs. The sequence derives from a man aged 35 to 55 in good health and CMV-seronegative. The gene calls are TRBV5-8 and TRBJ1-5, with D tentatively TRBD1 (6 bases). Matching the DNA end better, TRBJ2-3 makes the J call doubtful. CDR3 coding DNA: TGTGCCAGCAGCCAGCGGACAGCCAATCAGCCCCAGTATTTT. The encoded protein is CASSQRTANQPQYF.